Below are 13 T cell receptor beta chains sequenced from a single sample in a study of shared clonotypes between healthy human individuals. The repertoire was sequenced with immunoSEQ multiplex PCR; TCRdb's copy has only in-frame clones and lacks some. This repertoire shows about 1.1 million clones, roughly 80% found once; its top ten account for 0.89%. The sequenced sample was memory CD4+ T cells from PBMCs. Subset of the sample: CD45RA-negative fraction. All receptors come from a man younger than 35 in good health. Some clones in this sample may be carry-over from other donors' samples.

This clone was detected only once. This sequence joins TRBV7-9 and TRBJ2-7, with 9 bases identical to TRBD2. With V trimmed by 7 bases and J by 3 bases, 7 bases remained unmatched. The germline V gene encodes CDR1 SEHNR and CDR2 FQNEAQ (reference sequence). The CDR3 contains 14 residues. The CDR3 DNA is TGTGCCAGCACCCTAGCGGGGAGAGACTACGAGCAGTACTTC. This encodes CASTLAGRDYEQYF.

This chain connects TRBV19 to TRBJ1-1, with TRBD1 matching over 8 bases. After removal of 5 bases from V and 7 bases from J, the junction contained 9 bases not matched to a gene. Germline V gene data show CDR1 as LNHDA and CDR2 as SQIVND (reference sequence). CDR3 length: 14 amino acids. CDR3: CASSPGGDRFEAFF. CDR3 in DNA: TGTGCCAGTAGTCCAGGGGGCGACCGATTTGAAGCTTTCTTT.

The count of this clone is one. V usage is TRBV5-4 and J usage is TRBJ2-1, with D uncertain. The germline V gene encodes CDR1 SGHNT and CDR2 YYREEE (reference sequence). This CDR3 is built from 14 residues. V gave up 4 bases and J gave up 4 bases, with 12 bases separating them. The CDR3 DNA reads as TGTGCCAGCAGCCCCGCGTTTTCTTACAATGAGCAGTTCTTC. The encoded protein is CASSPAFSYNEQFF.

The chain has TRBV2 and TRBJ2-7; D perhaps matches TRBD1 (5 bases). CDR1 SNHLY and CDR2 FYNNEI come from the germline V gene. This CDR3 has 15 amino acids. The V end was cut by 6 bases, the J end by 2 bases, with 17 bases between. The CDR3 sequence: CASRENRQGTYEQYF. DNA of the CDR3: TGTGCCAGCAGGGAAAATCGTCAGGGAACCTACGAGCAGTACTTC.

This clone was seen just once. The V and J genes are TRBV28 and TRBJ1-1; a weak D match, TRBD1 (6 bases). V was cut by 7 bases and J by 0 bases, with 18 bases left in between. This CDR3 has 16 amino acids. Germline CDR1 and CDR2: MDHEN and SYDVKM. CDR3 sequence (DNA): TGTGCCAGCACACCGCCCGGGAGGGGGTTGAACACTGAAGCTTTCTTT. Translation gives CASTPPGRGLNTEAFF.

This chain joins TRBV28 and TRBJ2-2; maybe TRBD1 (6 bases). From germline, CDR1 is MDHEN and CDR2 SYDVKM. The CDR3 has 15 amino acids. Trimming stripped 6 bases from V and 4 bases from J, with 15 bases between. The CDR3 nucleotides are TGTGCCAGCAGCTTAAGGACAGTTGGCACCGGGGAGCTGTTTTTT. Its translation is CASSLRTVGTGELFF.

A word on this clone: Other DNA sequences within the sample encode an identical CDR3. V and J are TRBV7-3 and TRBJ2-1; D is perhaps TRBD1 (6 bases). The CDR3 is 13 residues long. V was cut by 3 bases and J by 5 bases, with 8 bases left in between. In germline, CDR1 is SGHTA, CDR2 FQGTGA. In nucleotides, the CDR3 is TGTGCCAGCAGCTTGGGACAAAACAATGAGCAGTTCTTC. It encodes CASSLGQNNEQFF.

CDR3 sequence reads: CASSPQWWERSNQPQHF. As DNA, the CDR3 is TGTGCCAGTAGCCCTCAATGGTGGGAAAGGAGCAATCAGCCCCAGCATTTT. This sequence joins TRBV19 and TRBJ1-5; D is unclear. Germline loops: CDR1 LNHDA, CDR2 SQIVND (reference sequence). This CDR3 has 17 residues. Deletions cut 6 bases from V and 1 base from J, with 19 bases between.

The V gene is TRBV5-1, the J gene TRBJ2-7; D unresolved. The CDR3 runs to 15 residues. Germline V gene sequence: CDR1 SGHRS, CDR2 YFSETQ. Deletions cut 1 base from V and 2 bases from J, with 13 bases between. The CDR3 DNA follows: TGCGCCAGCAGCTTGAAATGGCAGGACCCCTACGAGCAGTACTTC. This translates into CASSLKWQDPYEQYF. Using reference TRBV5-1 and TRBJ2-7 for the parts outside the CDR3, the full variable domain is KAGVTQTPRYLIKTRGQQVTLSCSPISGHRSVSWYQQTPGQGLQFLFEYFSETQRNKGNFPGRFSGRQFSNSRSEMNVSTLELGDSALYLCASSLKWQDPYEQYFGPGTRLTVT.

The V and J genes are TRBV7-9 and TRBJ1-2; weak D call: TRBD1 (5 bases). From germline, CDR1 is SEHNR and CDR2 FQNEAQ (reference sequence). The CDR3 consists of 14 residues. The V and J ends lost 3 bases and 4 bases respectively, with 12 bases between them. The DNA of the CDR3 is TGTGCCAGCAGCTTGCCCGACAGCCTCTATGGCTACACCTTC. As protein: CASSLPDSLYGYTF. The variable domain in full, with the rest retrieved from reference TRBV7-9 and TRBJ1-2, is DTGVSQNPRHKITKRGQNVTFRCDPISEHNRLYWYRQTLGQGPEFLTYFQNEAQLEKSRLLSDRFSAERPKGSFSTLEIQRTEQGDSAMYLCASSLPDSLYGYTFGSGTRLTVV.

The chain recombines TRBV5-1 with TRBJ2-1, with 10 positions matching TRBD2. Germline assignment: CDR1 SGHRS and CDR2 YFSETQ. The CDR3 has 14 residues. Trimming at V came to 5 bases and at J to 5 bases, leaving 4 bases not matched to a gene. The CDR3 reads CASRRLAGDNEQFF. The CDR3 coding sequence is TGCGCCAGCAGGCGGCTAGCGGGAGACAATGAGCAGTTCTTC.

This clone was counted a single time. The chain carries TRBV7-2 and TRBJ1-3; D unclear. This CDR3 is built from 14 residues. Germline V gives CDR1 SGHTA, CDR2 FQGNSA. V was pared by 3 bases and J by 0 bases, with 6 bases between. CDR3 DNA sequence: TGTGCCAGCAGCTTTACGAACTCTGGAAACACCATATATTTT. Its translation: CASSFTNSGNTIYF.

The genes are TRBV10-3 and TRBJ1-1, with D possibly being TRBD1 (6 bases). CDR3 length: 13 residues. Germline V lookup: CDR1 ENHRY, CDR2 SYGVKD. V dropped 4 bases and J dropped 5 bases, with 11 bases sitting between them. CDR3 nucleotide sequence: TGTGCCATCAGTGGGGGGAGGGGGACTGAAGCTTTCTTT. This encodes CAISGGRGTEAFF.